These 19 T cell receptor beta chains were sequenced from one sample in a study of blood T cell repertoires in COVID-19. Method: immunoSEQ multiplex PCR; TCRdb's copy keeps in-frame clones and lacks some. Of a few hundred thousand clones in the sample, 75% to 85% are singletons; the top ten hold less than 8%. Specimen: peripheral blood. All receptors derive from a woman aged 45-60 years with acute or convalescent COVID-19.

V and J are TRBV5-1 and TRBJ2-1; 10 bases are shared with TRBD2. The CDR3 sequence is 15 residues long. From germline, CDR1 is SGHRS and CDR2 YFSETQ. V lost 0 bases, J lost 7 bases, and 4 bases stayed unmatched. CDR3 residues: CASSLGTSGLNEQFF. The CDR3 nucleotides read TGCGCCAGCAGCTTGGGGACTAGCGGCCTTAATGAGCAGTTCTTC.

The chain recombines TRBV9 with TRBJ2-1; perhaps TRBD2 as D (6 bases). The CDR3 spans 12 residues. The V end was cut by 0 bases, the J end by 10 bases, with 8 bases between. The germline gives CDR1 SGDLS, CDR2 YYNGEE. Here the CDR3 reads CASSVVAGEQFF. The DNA of the CDR3 is TGTGCCAGCAGCGTAGTTGCGGGGGAGCAGTTCTTC.

The chain's CDR3 is CASSPTGLNQPQHF. CDR3 nucleotide sequence: TGTGCCAGCAGCCCGACAGGGCTCAATCAGCCCCAGCATTTT. The V gene is TRBV25-1, the J gene TRBJ1-5, with 7 bases aligning to TRBD1. The length of the CDR3 is 14 residues. J was trimmed by 3 bases and V by 6 bases; bases with no gene match: 5. Per germline, CDR1 MGHDK and CDR2 SYGVNS.

The chain uses TRBV4-1 and TRBJ1-5; D remains unclear. The CDR3 loop spans 15 amino acids. CDR1 and CDR2 from the germline V gene are MGHRA and YSYEKL. V was cut by 1 base and J by 0 bases, with 7 bases left in between. CDR3 nucleotides: TGCGCCAGCAGCCAAGCGGAGTATAGCAATCAGCCCCAGCATTTT. Protein: CASSQAEYSNQPQHF.

V and J are TRBV15 and TRBJ1-4, with D hard to call. CDR1 and CDR2 from the germline V gene are LNHNV and YYDKDF (reference sequence). V lost 0 bases to trimming and J lost 7 bases, with 12 bases between them. This CDR3 has 15 residues. CDR3 sequence (DNA): TGTGCCACCAGCAGAGATTTTATACAAACTGAAAAACTGTTTTTT. As protein: CATSRDFIQTEKLFF. Full variable domain (rest looked up from reference TRBV15 and TRBJ1-4): DAMVIQNPRYQVTQFGKPVTLSCSQTLNHNVMYWYQQKSSQAPKLLFHYYDKDFNNEADTPDNFQSRRPNTSFCFLDIRSPGLGDTAMYLCATSRDFIQTEKLFFGSGTQLSVL.

The chain is built from TRBV4-3 and TRBJ2-3; TRBD2 is a possible D gene (6 bases). Trimming took off 3 bases at V and 2 bases at J, with 12 bases between the two ends. The CDR3 length is 15 residues. Germline CDR1 LGHNA, CDR2 YSLEER. The CDR3 coding sequence is TGCGCCAGCAGCCAGTCTCTAGCGCACACAGATACGCAGTATTTT. Translated: CASSQSLAHTDTQYF.

This clone was detected once. The chain joins TRBV15 to TRBJ1-4; D uncertain. The V gene lost 1 base and the J gene lost 11 bases, with 8 bases spanning the gap. The CDR3 is 12 amino acids. Germline assignment: CDR1 LNHNV and CDR2 YYDKDF (reference sequence). In DNA form, the CDR3 reads TGTGCCACCAGCAGAGTTCCAGATAAACTGTTTTTT. It specifies CATSRVPDKLFF.

The V gene is TRBV6-6, the J gene TRBJ2-4, with 7 bases that match TRBD2. With V trimmed by 6 bases and J by 4 bases, 9 bases remained unmatched. Germline V gene data show CDR1 as MNHNY and CDR2 as SVGAGI (reference sequence). The CDR3 length is 15 residues. The CDR3 nucleotides read TGTGCCAGCAGCCCGATCGGGACTACTAAAAACATTCAGTACTTC. Its translation: CASSPIGTTKNIQYF.

The J gene is TRBJ2-5, the V gene TRBV24-1; 9 bases line up with TRBD1. The CDR3 is 14 amino acids. V lost 10 bases to trimming and J lost 5 bases; unmatched junction nucleotides: 10. Germline values: CDR1 KGHDR, CDR2 SFDVKD. The CDR3 sequence is CATREQGAGETQYF. The CDR3 coding sequence is TGTGCCACTCGGGAACAGGGGGCAGGGGAGACCCAGTACTTC.

J is TRBJ1-1 and V is TRBV5-5; the match to TRBD1 covers 9 bases. The CDR3 runs 15 residues. Germline V gene sequence: CDR1 SGHKS, CDR2 YYEKEE (reference sequence). The J segment lost 9 bases and the V segment lost 7 bases, leaving 16 bases of the junction unmatched. DNA of the CDR3: TGTGCCAGCTTCATACCAACCGGGACAGGGAGGAAAGCTTTCTTT. It encodes CASFIPTGTGRKAFF. The full variable domain, rest sourced from reference TRBV5-5 and TRBJ1-1, is DAGVTQSPTHLIKTRGQQVTLRCSPISGHKSVSWYQQVLGQGPQFIFQYYEKEERGRGNFPDRFSARQFPNYSSELNVNALLLGDSALYLCASFIPTGTGRKAFFGQGTRLTVV.

The V and J genes are TRBV2 and TRBJ2-2; the match to TRBD1 covers 7 bases. Germline V gene sequence: CDR1 SNHLY, CDR2 FYNNEI. The CDR3 sequence is 14 residues long. V was clipped by 5 bases and J by 5 bases; unmatched bases: 5. The CDR3 protein is CASSPAGGTGELFF. The DNA for the CDR3 is TGTGCCAGCAGTCCAGCAGGGGGAACCGGGGAGCTGTTTTTT.

The gene calls are TRBV2 and TRBJ1-2; no clear D gene. From germline, CDR1 is SNHLY and CDR2 FYNNEI. The V end was cut by 7 bases, the J end by 2 bases, with 8 bases between. The CDR3 has 12 residues. In DNA, the CDR3 is TGTGCCAGCATGTCAGCGAACTATGGCTACACCTTC. Protein product: CASMSANYGYTF. Supplemented by reference TRBV2 and TRBJ1-2, the full variable domain reads EPEVTQTPSHQVTQMGQEVILRCVPISNHLYFYWYRQILGQKVEFLVSFYNNEISEKSEIFDDQFSVERPDGSNFTLKIRSTKLEDSAMYFCASMSANYGYTFGSGTRLTVV.

Only one count was recorded for this clone. The rearrangement uses TRBV10-3 and TRBJ2-7, with 11 bases aligning to TRBD1. The CDR3 loop spans 14 amino acids. V was clipped by 4 bases and J by 2 bases; unmatched bases: 1. The germline V gene encodes CDR1 ENHRY and CDR2 SYGVKD. The CDR3 sequence is CAISGGQGAYEQYF. The CDR3, as DNA: TGTGCCATCAGTGGGGGACAGGGGGCCTACGAGCAGTACTTC.

The chain is built from TRBV28 and TRBJ1-1; D is ambiguous. The CDR3 loop spans 11 amino acids. The germline CDR1 and CDR2 sequences are MDHEN and SYDVKM. Deletions cut 2 bases from V and 10 bases from J, with 8 bases between. The CDR3 DNA is TGTGCCAGCAGTTTAGTCCGAGCAGCTTTCTTT. This translates into CASSLVRAAFF.

The V and J genes are TRBV5-1 and TRBJ2-7; no firm D call. V was trimmed by 3 bases and J by 10 bases, leaving 17 bases between them. The CDR3 consists of 13 residues. Germline CDR1 and CDR2: SGHRS and YFSETQ. DNA for the CDR3: TGCGCCAGCAGCTCCGAAGGAGCTTTCAATCAGTACTTC. Protein: CASSSEGAFNQYF. The variable domain in full, completed from reference TRBV5-1 and TRBJ2-7, reads KAGVTQTPRYLIKTRGQQVTLSCSPISGHRSVSWYQQTPGQGLQFLFEYFSETQRNKGNFPGRFSGRQFSNSRSEMNVSTLELGDSALYLCASSSEGAFNQYFGPGTRLTVT.

The rearrangement links TRBV28 to TRBJ1-3; TRBD1 aligns across 7 bases. Per the germline V gene, CDR1 is MDHEN and CDR2 is SYDVKM. The V segment lost 1 base and the J segment 5 bases; nucleotides outside the gene matches: 5. This CDR3 has 15 residues. CDR3 coding DNA: TGTGCCAGCAGTTTATCCGGGACAGTACGAAACACCATATATTTT. It encodes CASSLSGTVRNTIYF.

In this sample, this clone turned up once. CDR3 protein: CASSLSSTDTQYF. The CDR3 nucleotides read TGTGCCAGCTCACTCTCCAGCACAGATACGCAGTATTTT. V is TRBV18 and J is TRBJ2-3; D remains unclear. Trimming removed 4 bases from V and 0 bases from J, with 5 bases in between. Germline CDR1 KGHSH, CDR2 LQKENI. The CDR3 runs 13 residues. The entire variable domain, with the rest obtained from reference TRBV18 and TRBJ2-3, is as follows: NAGVMQNPRHLVRRRGQEARLRCSPMKGHSHVYWYRQLPEEGLKFMVYLQKENIIDESGMPKERFSAEFPKEGPSILRIQQVVRGDSAAYFCASSLSSTDTQYFGPGTRLTVL.

V usage is TRBV19 and J usage is TRBJ2-1; TRBD1 matches at 8 bases. From germline, CDR1 is LNHDA and CDR2 SQIVND (reference sequence). J gave up 3 bases and V 7 bases, and 8 bases lay outside the gene matches. There are 15 residues in the CDR3. The CDR3: CASTPGGTGYNEQFF. The CDR3 DNA sequence: TGTGCCAGTACCCCAGGAGGGACAGGCTACAATGAGCAGTTCTTC.

In this sample, this clone turned up a few times. The chain carries TRBV19 and TRBJ2-1, with 7 nucleotides matching TRBD2. The germline gives CDR1 LNHDA, CDR2 SQIVND (reference sequence). The J segment lost 9 bases and the V segment lost 6 bases, leaving 8 bases of the junction unmatched. The CDR3 extends over 13 amino acids. CDR3: CASRLGGLREQFF. CDR3 nucleotide sequence: TGTGCCAGTAGATTGGGGGGGTTGCGTGAGCAGTTCTTC.